A selection of T cell receptor beta chains follows, all from one sample in a study of cytotoxic CD8 clonotypes in ibrutinib-treated CLL. Sequenced by immunoSEQ multiplex PCR; TCRdb stores in-frame clones only, minus some. This table has about 97,000 clones, almost 80% appearing once. Sequencing used PBMCs, obtained after 12 months of ibrutinib treatment. These receptors came from a human donor with chronic lymphocytic leukemia. Each CDR3 is given with its conserved first and last residue. The order of the fields is CDR3 protein, J gene, V gene.

CDR3aa: CASSLRKTEAFF
j_gene: TRBJ1-1
v_gene: TRBV18

CDR3aa: CASSYFGGTEAFF
j_gene: TRBJ1-1
v_gene: TRBV6-6

CDR3aa: CASSQSEGQYF
j_gene: TRBJ2-5
v_gene: TRBV4-2

CDR3aa: CASSQDWQGSGNTIYF
j_gene: TRBJ1-3
v_gene: TRBV4-2

CDR3aa: CASSPLAGITDTQYF
j_gene: TRBJ2-3
v_gene: TRBV19

CDR3aa: CASSPQRGNEQFF
j_gene: TRBJ2-1
v_gene: TRBV11-2

CDR3aa: CASPHVYEQYF
j_gene: TRBJ2-7
v_gene: TRBV6-5

CDR3aa: CASSEEAASSYNSPLHF
j_gene: TRBJ1-6
v_gene: TRBV6-1

CDR3aa: CASRGQGTSQPQHF
j_gene: TRBJ1-5
v_gene: TRBV6-6

CDR3aa: CASRSEPGRNTDTQYF
j_gene: TRBJ2-3
v_gene: TRBV5-1

CDR3aa: CASEGQNTYEQYF
j_gene: TRBJ2-7
v_gene: TRBV6-1

CDR3aa: CASSLGTTTDTQYF
j_gene: TRBJ2-3
v_gene: TRBV7-8

CDR3aa: CAGGQGSAYGYTF
j_gene: TRBJ1-2
v_gene: TRBV30

CDR3aa: CASSYRETQYF
j_gene: TRBJ2-5
v_gene: TRBV11-3

CDR3aa: CASSQREGTGHTGELFF
j_gene: TRBJ2-2
v_gene: TRBV4-1

CDR3aa: CASSITSGKGNTIYF
j_gene: TRBJ1-3
v_gene: TRBV19

CDR3aa: CASSPGQEVGQFF
j_gene: TRBJ2-1
v_gene: TRBV10-1

CDR3aa: CASSLGQGRAGAETQYF
j_gene: TRBJ2-5
v_gene: TRBV4-1

CDR3aa: CASSFQGSTGELFF
j_gene: TRBJ2-2
v_gene: TRBV11-3

CDR3aa: CASSPYPTSQRSYEQYF
j_gene: TRBJ2-7
v_gene: TRBV7-3

CDR3aa: CASSEGGVNNEQFF
j_gene: TRBJ2-1
v_gene: TRBV9

CDR3aa: CASSFYGNTEAFF
j_gene: TRBJ1-1
v_gene: TRBV5-6

CDR3aa: CASETKGARRGYGYTF
j_gene: TRBJ1-2
v_gene: TRBV28

CDR3aa: CASSGNAGNTIYF
j_gene: TRBJ1-3
v_gene: TRBV19

CDR3aa: CASSLTKNTEAFF
j_gene: TRBJ1-1
v_gene: TRBV7-3

CDR3aa: CASSATGANTEAFF
j_gene: TRBJ1-1
v_gene: TRBV9

CDR3aa: CASSLGLAGDPGFF
j_gene: TRBJ2-1
v_gene: TRBV7-2

CDR3aa: CASRLTDRGWRNEQFF
j_gene: TRBJ2-1
v_gene: TRBV5-8

CDR3aa: CAWRQENGGGYTF
j_gene: TRBJ1-2
v_gene: TRBV30

CDR3aa: CASSSILNSPLHF
j_gene: TRBJ1-6
v_gene: TRBV7-2

CDR3aa: CASRYQGAGQPQHF
j_gene: TRBJ1-5
v_gene: TRBV6-6

CDR3aa: CASSLGGSLLYEQYF
j_gene: TRBJ2-7
v_gene: TRBV7-6

CDR3aa: CASSPGQGTEQYF
j_gene: TRBJ2-7
v_gene: TRBV5-1

CDR3aa: CATQAGVSTTDTQYF
j_gene: TRBJ2-3
v_gene: TRBV10-1

CDR3aa: CASSQGNDYGYTF
j_gene: TRBJ1-2
v_gene: TRBV6-5

CDR3aa: CASSYSIQGTGELFF
j_gene: TRBJ2-2
v_gene: TRBV28

CDR3aa: CSVDGGDGYTF
j_gene: TRBJ1-2
v_gene: TRBV29-1

CDR3aa: CSASQGYGYTF
j_gene: TRBJ1-2
v_gene: TRBV20-1

CDR3aa: CASTGQYNEQFF
j_gene: TRBJ2-1
v_gene: TRBV7-8

CDR3aa: CASSLGEKLFF
j_gene: TRBJ1-4
v_gene: TRBV13

CDR3aa: CASSLVGGPTNYGYTF
j_gene: TRBJ1-2
v_gene: TRBV7-2

CDR3aa: CASSLAGGRDTQYF
j_gene: TRBJ2-3
v_gene: TRBV5-1

CDR3aa: CASRVGTGLEAFF
j_gene: TRBJ1-1
v_gene: TRBV2

CDR3aa: CAWSVVSNYGYTF
j_gene: TRBJ1-2
v_gene: TRBV30

CDR3aa: CASSLLAGGPETQYF
j_gene: TRBJ2-5
v_gene: TRBV7-2

CDR3aa: CASSTGPQGLNQPQHF
j_gene: TRBJ1-5
v_gene: TRBV5-1

CDR3aa: CASSASTGGDGNTIYF
j_gene: TRBJ1-3
v_gene: TRBV7-6

CDR3aa: CASSIRTVGEQFF
j_gene: TRBJ2-1
v_gene: TRBV11-3

CDR3aa: CASRTGANEKLFF
j_gene: TRBJ1-4
v_gene: TRBV11-3